The 10 T cell receptor beta chains below were found in one sample sequenced in a study of cytomegalovirus exposure and HLA in healthy donors. 13 Jbeta primers and 60 Vbeta primers were used for the PCR. Clones were read by immunoSEQ multiplex PCR, and TCRdb kept only the in-frame ones, dropping some. The sample comprises 200,000 to 250,000 clones, roughly four fifths of which are singletons, and around 9.6% rests with the top ten. The sequenced sample consisted of PBMCs. These receptors were collected from a woman aged 50 to 60 in good health and CMV-seropositive.

This clone has more than one count but fewer than ten. The CDR3 nucleotides read TGTGCCAGCAGTCCCATAGACAGTGGTCAGCCCCAGCATTTT. It specifies CASSPIDSGQPQHF. The J gene is TRBJ1-5, the V gene TRBV6-5; tentative D call: TRBD1 (5 bases). This CDR3 contains 14 residues. Per the germline V gene, CDR1 is MNHEY and CDR2 is SVGAGI. V dropped 5 bases and J dropped 6 bases, with 14 bases sitting between them.

V gene TRBV5-6 combines with J gene TRBJ1-2; 9 nucleotides agree with TRBD1. The V and J ends lost 1 base and 2 bases, in that order; junction bases with no gene match: 6. Per the germline V gene, CDR1 is SGHDT and CDR2 is YYEEEE. The CDR3 sequence is 16 residues long. CDR3 sequence reads: CASSLFDRGYNYGYTF. For the CDR3, the DNA is TGTGCCAGCAGCTTGTTCGACAGGGGGTACAACTATGGCTACACCTTC.

The rearrangement uses TRBV4-3 and TRBJ2-3; 9 positions match TRBD2. Germline assignment: CDR1 LGHNA and CDR2 YSLEER. This CDR3 is built from 15 residues. V shed 3 bases, J shed 3 bases, and the junction held 4 bases outside the gene matches. DNA of the CDR3: TGCGCCAGCAGCCAGTCTAGCGGGGCTACAGATACGCAGTATTTT. It yields the protein CASSQSSGATDTQYF.

V gene TRBV7-8 combines with J gene TRBJ2-5; D might be TRBD2 (5 bases). The CDR3 is 12 amino acids. Germline CDR1 and CDR2: SGHVS and FQNEAQ. Trimming took 5 bases from V and 8 from J, leaving 12 bases between them. DNA of the CDR3: TGTGCCAGCAGCCCCCCTCGGGGAACCCAGTACTTC. Amino acids: CASSPPRGTQYF.

In this sample, this clone turned up a few times. This specimen includes other DNA sequences encoding the same CDR3. This chain joins TRBV9 and TRBJ1-1; D is uncertain. V was clipped by 0 bases and J by 0 bases, with 3 bases between them. The CDR3 length is 13 residues. CDR1 is SGDLS, CDR2 YYNGEE, per germline. Here the CDR3 reads CASSVDMNTEAFF. The CDR3, as DNA: TGTGCCAGCAGCGTAGATATGAACACTGAAGCTTTCTTT. Full variable domain (remainder filled in from reference TRBV9 and TRBJ1-1): DSGVTQTPKHLITATGQRVTLRCSPRSGDLSVYWYQQSLDQGLQFLIQYYNGEERAKGNILERFSAQQFPDLHSELNLSSLELGDSALYFCASSVDMNTEAFFGQGTRLTVV.

The chain combines TRBV6-4 with TRBJ2-1; D call uncertain. The V gene's germline CDR1 is MRHNA and CDR2 SNTAGT. V was clipped by 4 bases and J by 5 bases, with 21 bases between them. CDR3 size: 17 residues. The CDR3 loop is CASSALPGQLSHNEQFF. CDR3 nucleotides: TGTGCCAGCAGTGCCCTCCCGGGTCAGTTAAGCCACAATGAGCAGTTCTTC.

The genes are TRBV6-6 and TRBJ1-1; 11 bases are shared with TRBD1. Germline V gene sequence: CDR1 MNHNY, CDR2 SVGAGI (reference sequence). This CDR3 region has 15 residues. The J segment lost 4 bases and the V segment lost 8 bases, leaving 9 bases of the junction unmatched. Here the CDR3 DNA reads TGTGCCAGCCAACCCCTGGGACAGGGGGTCACTGAAGCTTTCTTT. Amino acid sequence: CASQPLGQGVTEAFF.

DNA for the CDR3: TGTGCCAGCAGTTTTTCGGTTTATTCACCCCTCCACTTT. Translated: CASSFSVYSPLHF. The chain links TRBV2 to TRBJ1-6; no reliable D call. V dropped 5 bases and J dropped 8 bases, with 10 bases sitting between them. The CDR3 spans 13 residues. CDR1 is SNHLY and CDR2 is FYNNEI in the germline V gene.

The chain couples TRBV28 to TRBJ2-4; no firm D call. Germline CDR1 is MDHEN and CDR2 is SYDVKM. V was clipped by 3 bases and J by 0 bases, with 12 bases between them. The CDR3 consists of 16 residues. For the CDR3, the DNA is TGTGCCAGCAGTTTCCGTCCTACAGAAGCCAAAAACATTCAGTACTTC. Translation gives CASSFRPTEAKNIQYF.

The genes are TRBV27 and TRBJ1-2; 10 bases agree with TRBD1. Germline V lookup: CDR1 MNHEY, CDR2 SMNVEV (reference sequence). The CDR3 runs 17 residues. V shed 0 bases, J shed 5 bases, and the junction held 9 bases outside the gene matches. The CDR3 is CASSLSAGTGERYGYTF. As DNA, the CDR3 is TGTGCCAGCAGTTTATCGGCCGGGACAGGGGAACGGTATGGCTACACCTTC.